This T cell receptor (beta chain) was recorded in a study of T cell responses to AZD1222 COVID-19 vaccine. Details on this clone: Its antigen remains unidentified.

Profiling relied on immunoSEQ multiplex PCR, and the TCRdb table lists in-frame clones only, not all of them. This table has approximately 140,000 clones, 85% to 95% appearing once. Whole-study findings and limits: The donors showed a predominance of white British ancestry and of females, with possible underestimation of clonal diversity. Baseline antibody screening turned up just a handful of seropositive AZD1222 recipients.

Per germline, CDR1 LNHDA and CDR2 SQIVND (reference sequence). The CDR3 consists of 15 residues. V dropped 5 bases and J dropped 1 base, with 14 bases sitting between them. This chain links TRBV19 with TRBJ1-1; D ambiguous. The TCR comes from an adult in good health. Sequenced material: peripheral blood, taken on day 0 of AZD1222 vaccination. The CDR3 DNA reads TGTGCCAGTAGTCCACCGAGTTGGGGGAACACTGAAGCTTTCTTT. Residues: CASSPPSWGNTEAFF.